This T cell receptor beta chain is from a study of blood T cell repertoires in COVID-19. Study-wide context: The United States, Italy and Spain supplied acute and convalescent COVID-19 samples.

Per the authors' pipeline: Reference gene primer amplification gave nucleated cell count estimates. Using immunoSEQ multiplex PCR, the repertoire was profiled, and TCRdb retains in-frame clones only, with some absent. The V and J calls and clone size come from that table; D and trimming were worked out from the DNA. The sample holds roughly 180,000 clones; approximately 81% are singletons and the top ten take around 5.3%. Recruitment covered some 25 US areas and drew participants whose ages spanned about 18 to 100 years. Grouping used clinical history reported by participants in a survey and questionnaire. Sequenced input: PBMCs or T cells enriched from blood (not recorded which). This receptor was identified in a woman in her 40s with acute COVID-19.

The CDR3 DNA is TGTGCCAGCGTCCTAGGACAGGGTGGTGATGAGCAGTTCTTC. It yields the protein CASVLGQGGDEQFF. The chain carries TRBV6-5 and TRBJ2-1; TRBD1 matches 8 bases. CDR3 length: 14 amino acids. With V trimmed by 8 bases and J by 8 bases, 11 bases remained unmatched. Germline CDR1 reads MNHEY; CDR2 reads SVGAGI.